Sequencing of this T cell receptor (beta chain) was carried out in a study of T cell responses to AZD1222 COVID-19 vaccine. Only in-frame clones appear in the TCRdb table, and some are missing; sequencing was by immunoSEQ multiplex PCR. The profile shows about 150,000 clones, around 89% of them singletons. This clone turned up a few times. Per the germline V gene, CDR1 is SGHKS and CDR2 is YYEKEE (reference sequence). Trimming left V 1 base short and J 7 bases short, with 12 bases between. The length of the CDR3 is 15 residues. This sample comprised peripheral blood, obtained on day 0 of AZD1222 vaccination. The sequence was collected from an adult in good health. The rearrangement links TRBV5-5 to TRBJ1-6; D is unclear. CDR3 in amino acids: CASSLRGQTNSPLHF. Written as DNA, the CDR3 is TGTGCCAGCAGCTTGCGTGGTCAGACCAATTCACCCCTCCACTTT.